This is a list of T cell receptor beta chains from one sample in a study of T cell repertoires in cytomegalovirus infection. TCRdb called the reads again in MiXCR, with one record for every CDR3 protein. The sample records about 180,000 distinct CDR3 sequences, approximately 18% being singletons. Sequencing input: CD8+ T cells from PBMCs. The receptor set was obtained from a human donor in good health (CMV status not recorded). Some clones in this sample may be carry-over from other donors' samples. Each CDR3 is given with its conserved first and last residue. Fields, in order: D gene, V gene, clone size, J gene, CDR3 protein, CDR3 DNA. A D gene is named only where the DNA matches it firmly. Size values are once, few and many counts, or a class for expanded clones, and some rows have none.

-,TRBV25-1,-,TRBJ1-5,CASGGGINQPQHF,TGTGCCAGTGGGGGGGGCATCAATCAGCCCCAGCATTTT
TRBD2,TRBV6-2/TRBV6-3,-,TRBJ2-5,CASSFMAGGHAIEETQYF,TGTGCCAGCAGTTTCATGGCGGGGGGTCATGCTATCGAAGAGACCCAGTACTTC
TRBD1,TRBV7-9,-,TRBJ2-1,CASSPPDRGRGNEQFF,TGTGCCAGCAGCCCCCCGGACAGGGGCCGGGGGAATGAGCAGTTCTTC
TRBD1,TRBV15,-,TRBJ1-2,CATSRNLRDSYYGYTF,TGTGCCACCAGCAGAAACCTTCGGGACAGTTACTATGGCTACACCTTC
-,TRBV7-2,few,TRBJ2-1,CASSLSGSNEQFF,TGTGCCAGCAGCTTAAGCGGCTCGAATGAGCAGTTCTTC
TRBD1,TRBV7-8,-,TRBJ2-5,CASSLAMTYDRVQETQYF,TGTGCCAGCAGCTTAGCAATGACATACGACAGGGTGCAAGAGACCCAGTACTTC
TRBD1,TRBV7-2,many,TRBJ2-1,CASSFTGVNEQFF,TGTGCCAGCAGCTTTACAGGGGTGAATGAGCAGTTCTTC
-,TRBV7-2,-,TRBJ2-7,CASSLVTGTGEQYF,TGTGCCAGCAGCTTAGTTACCGGCACGGGGGAGCAGTACTTC
-,TRBV7-9,few,TRBJ2-6,CASILLGGILPGANVLTF,TGTGCCAGCATCCTCCTAGGGGGTATACTACCTGGGGCCAACGTCCTGACTTTC
-,TRBV5-6,few,TRBJ1-2,CASSLFQGGYGYTF,TGTGCCAGCAGCTTGTTTCAGGGAGGCTATGGCTACACCTTC
-,TRBV7-2,-,TRBJ1-5,CASSLADSYSNQPQHF,TGTGCCAGCAGCTTAGCGGACAGCTATAGCAATCAGCCCCAGCATTTT
TRBD1,TRBV6-6,-,TRBJ1-5,CASSGTGRGQPQHF,TGTGCCAGCAGTGGGACAGGGCGAGGTCAGCCCCAGCATTTT
TRBD2,TRBV9,-,TRBJ2-1,CASSVVGGGGNEQFF,TGTGCCAGCAGCGTAGTCGGGGGGGGCGGAAATGAGCAGTTCTTC
-,TRBV5-5,-,TRBJ2-1,CASSLAESLNEQFF,TGTGCCAGCAGCTTGGCAGAGTCCCTCAATGAGCAGTTCTTC
-,TRBV6-1,-,TRBJ1-1,CASESGRGMNTEAFF,TGTGCCAGCGAATCGGGCAGAGGGATGAACACTGAAGCTTTCTTT
-,TRBV6-2/TRBV6-3,-,TRBJ2-7,CASNFPQDSYEQYF,TGTGCCAGCAATTTTCCACAGGACTCCTACGAGCAGTACTTC
TRBD1,TRBV28,few,TRBJ1-2,CASSYYQQGAEGYGYTF,TGTGCCAGCAGTTATTACCAACAGGGGGCGGAGGGGTATGGCTACACCTTC
-,TRBV29-1,-,TRBJ1-2,CSAEGRDYGYTF,TGCAGCGCCGAGGGACGGGACTATGGCTACACCTTC
-,TRBV28,many,TRBJ1-5,CASSLVGGFFGQPQHF,TGTGCCAGCAGCCTTGTTGGCGGATTCTTTGGTCAGCCCCAGCATTTT
TRBD1,TRBV6-5,few,TRBJ1-5,CASSFGTDNQPQHF,TGTGCCAGCAGTTTCGGGACAGACAATCAGCCCCAGCATTTT
-,TRBV7-8,-,TRBJ1-2,CASSPGTPERGYTF,TGTGCCAGCAGCCCAGGGACCCCGGAGAGGGGCTACACCTTC
TRBD1,TRBV7-6,-,TRBJ1-2,CASSRGDSPGGGYTF,TGTGCCAGCAGCCGGGGGGACAGTCCAGGTGGTGGCTACACCTTC
-,TRBV7-8,-,TRBJ1-4,CASSTVFTTNEKLFF,TGTGCCAGCAGCACCGTCTTCACAACTAATGAAAAACTGTTTTTT
TRBD2,TRBV6-5,-,TRBJ2-5,CASRFLAGGGETQYF,TGTGCCAGCAGATTCCTAGCGGGGGGCGGGGAGACCCAGTACTTC
-,TRBV12-3/TRBV12-4,-,TRBJ1-1,CASSLGLTDKAFF,TGTGCCAGCAGTTTGGGTCTCACTGATAAAGCTTTCTTT
-,TRBV5-5,-,TRBJ1-5,CASSLDLGLSRPQHF,TGTGCCAGCAGCTTGGACCTGGGATTAAGCCGGCCCCAGCATTTT
-,TRBV28,few,TRBJ2-5,CASSSQLVTAKETQYF,TGTGCCAGCAGTTCCCAACTAGTCACTGCAAAAGAGACCCAGTACTTC
-,TRBV4-1,few,TRBJ1-1,CASSQDTGFTEAFF,TGCGCCAGCAGCCAAGATACAGGGTTCACTGAAGCTTTCTTT
TRBD1,TRBV4-3,-,TRBJ1-3,CASSPDRAFGNTIYF,TGCGCCAGCAGCCCCGACAGGGCTTTTGGAAACACCATATATTTT
-,TRBV27,-,TRBJ1-6,CASSETSWDNSPLHF,TGTGCCAGCAGTGAGACTTCGTGGGACAATTCACCCCTCCACTTT
TRBD1,TRBV4-1,-,TRBJ2-7,CASSHMDEPGQFSYEQYF,TGCGCCAGCAGCCACATGGATGAACCGGGACAGTTCTCCTACGAGCAGTACTTC
TRBD1,TRBV29-1,few,TRBJ1-2,CSIRDRVGYTF,TGCAGCATCCGGGACAGGGTTGGCTACACCTTC
-,TRBV29-1,-,TRBJ1-5,CSVEDGSDQPQHF,TGCAGCGTTGAAGATGGATCGGACCAGCCCCAGCATTTT
TRBD2,TRBV28,-,TRBJ2-3,CASSGLAGDTQYF,TGTGCCAGCAGTGGACTAGCGGGGGATACGCAGTATTTT
TRBD1,TRBV7-9,-,TRBJ2-7,CASSSNPGQGAQWEQYF,TGTGCCAGCAGCTCGAATCCGGGACAGGGGGCGCAGTGGGAGCAGTACTTC
TRBD1,TRBV6-6,-,TRBJ2-3,CASSELGQGLTDTQYF,TGTGCCAGCAGTGAACTGGGACAGGGCCTCACAGATACGCAGTATTTT
-,TRBV12-3/TRBV12-4,-,TRBJ2-2,CASSWDSNTGELFF,TGTGCCAGCAGTTGGGACTCCAACACCGGGGAGCTGTTTTTT
TRBD2,TRBV7-6,-,TRBJ2-1,CASSPASGRTYNEQFF,TGTGCCAGCAGCCCAGCTAGCGGGCGGACCTACAATGAGCAGTTCTTC
-,TRBV14,-,TRBJ1-1,CASSQEWGLGTEAFF,TGTGCCAGCAGCCAAGAATGGGGGCTTGGCACTGAAGCTTTCTTT
-,TRBV28,few,TRBJ2-3,CASSLTDRGADTQYF,TGTGCCAGCAGTTTAACCGACCGAGGCGCAGATACGCAGTATTTT
TRBD1,TRBV7-7,-,TRBJ2-2,CASSTGTGIYTGELFF,TGTGCCAGCAGCACCGGGACAGGGATCTACACCGGGGAGCTGTTTTTT
-,TRBV7-9,few,TRBJ2-7,CASSLAGRSYEQYF,TGTGCCAGCAGCTTAGCGGGACGGAGCTACGAGCAGTACTTC
-,TRBV27,few,TRBJ2-7,CASATYPAYEQYF,TGTGCCAGCGCGACTTACCCGGCCTACGAGCAGTACTTC
TRBD1,TRBV6-2/TRBV6-3,-,TRBJ1-5,CASSNPRQGAQPQHF,TGTGCCAGCAGTAACCCCAGACAGGGAGCTCAGCCCCAGCATTTT
-,TRBV5-4,few,TRBJ2-2,CASTTDSEGTGELFF,TGTGCCAGCACCACTGACAGTGAGGGAACCGGGGAGCTGTTTTTT
TRBD2,TRBV4-1,-,TRBJ2-1,CASSQDSASGSRDEQFF,TGCGCCAGCAGCCAAGATAGTGCTAGCGGGTCCAGGGATGAGCAGTTCTTC
-,TRBV7-2,many,TRBJ2-1,CASSHGSIVYNEQFF,TGTGCCAGCAGCCACGGCAGTATTGTTTACAATGAGCAGTTCTTC
-,TRBV3-1,few,TRBJ1-1,CASSQVIGIQTEAFF,TGTGCCAGCAGCCAAGTAATCGGGATACAGACTGAAGCTTTCTTT